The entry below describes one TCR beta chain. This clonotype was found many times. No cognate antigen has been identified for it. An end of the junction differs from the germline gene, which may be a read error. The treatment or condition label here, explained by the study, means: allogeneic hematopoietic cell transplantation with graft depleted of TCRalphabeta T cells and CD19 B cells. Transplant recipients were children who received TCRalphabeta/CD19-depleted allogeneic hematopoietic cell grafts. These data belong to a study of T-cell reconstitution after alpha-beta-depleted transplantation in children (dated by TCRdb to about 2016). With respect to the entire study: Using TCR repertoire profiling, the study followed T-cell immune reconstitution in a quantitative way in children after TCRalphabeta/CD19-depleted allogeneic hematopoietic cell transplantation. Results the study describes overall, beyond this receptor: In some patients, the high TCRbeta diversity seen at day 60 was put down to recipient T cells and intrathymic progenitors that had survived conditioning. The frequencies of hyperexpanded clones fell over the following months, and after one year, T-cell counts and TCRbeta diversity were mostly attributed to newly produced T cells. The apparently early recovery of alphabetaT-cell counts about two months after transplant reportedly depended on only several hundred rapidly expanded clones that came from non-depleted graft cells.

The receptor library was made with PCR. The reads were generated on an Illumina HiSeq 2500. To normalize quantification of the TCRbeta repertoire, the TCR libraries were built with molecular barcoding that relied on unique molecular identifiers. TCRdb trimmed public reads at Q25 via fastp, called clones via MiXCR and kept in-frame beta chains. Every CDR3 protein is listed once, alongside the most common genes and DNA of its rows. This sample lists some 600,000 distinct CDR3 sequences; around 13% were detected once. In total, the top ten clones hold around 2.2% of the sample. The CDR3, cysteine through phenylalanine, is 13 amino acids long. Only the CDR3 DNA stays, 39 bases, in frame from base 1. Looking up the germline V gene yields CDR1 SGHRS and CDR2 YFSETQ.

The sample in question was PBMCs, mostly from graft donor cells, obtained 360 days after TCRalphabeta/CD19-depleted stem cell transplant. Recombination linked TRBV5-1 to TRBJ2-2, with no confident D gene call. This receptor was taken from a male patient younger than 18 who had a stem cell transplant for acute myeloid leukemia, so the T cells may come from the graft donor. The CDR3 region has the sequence CASSLVEAGELFF. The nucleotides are TGTGCCAGCAGCTTAGTAGAGGCCGGGGAGCTGTTTTTT.